This TCR beta chain was documented in a study of CD8+ T cells in alopecia areata. Study details: Scoring of treated patients' severity used the percentage of affected scalp area. Study-wide results and caveats: With tofacitinib ongoing, many expanded lesional clones persisted in both scalp and blood. Lesional tissue from the scalp (especially in alopecia totalis/universalis) showed higher clonality than normal scalp.

The sequencing template was cDNA reverse transcribed from extracted RNA. Here immunoSEQ multiplex PCR was the method, and the copy in TCRdb shows in-frame clones only, minus some. The sample gives about 150,000 clones, about three fifths of which show up once; approximately 0.91% is in the top ten. Documented treatment: oral pan-JAK inhibitor, 5-10 mg twice daily. This clone is a singleton in its sample. The antigen remains unidentified. Germline values: CDR1 SEHNR, CDR2 FQNEAQ (reference sequence). This CDR3 is built from 15 residues. Trimming pared 7 bases from V and 1 base from J, leaving 13 bases between.

The rearrangement joins TRBV7-9 to TRBJ2-2; D unresolved. The source is a human donor with alopecia areata. Sequencing used CD4+ T cells sorted from blood, obtained at week 4, from a patient treated with tofacitinib. Written as DNA, the CDR3 is TGTGCCAGCAAGCAAGGGCTGTGGAACACCGGGGAGCTGTTTTTT. Protein product: CASKQGLWNTGELFF. Filled out from reference TRBV7-9 and TRBJ2-2, the complete variable domain reads DTGVSQNPRHKITKRGQNVTFRCDPISEHNRLYWYRQTLGQGPEFLTYFQNEAQLEKSRLLSDRFSAERPKGSFSTLEIQRTEQGDSAMYLCASKQGLWNTGELFFGEGSRLTVL.